The subject of this entry is one T cell receptor beta chain. Sequencing was limited to surgery cases with top T cell transcript signatures in brain tissue. Pre-surgery treatment included at least one anti-epileptic drug. These data are taken from a study of brain T cells in children with intractable seizures. The V gene lost 1 base and the J gene lost 5 bases, with 12 bases spanning the gap. Germline-derived CDR1 and CDR2 are MNHNS and SASEGT. CDR3 length: 15 amino acids. Here immunoSEQ multiplex PCR was the method, and the copy in TCRdb shows in-frame clones only, minus some. This sample has approximately 41,000 clones; 80% to 95% occur once, and the top ten carry 5% to 7.5%.

The chain links TRBV6-1 to TRBJ1-5; D remains unclear. This TCR was recovered from a girl aged 2 to 10 with tuberous sclerosis and intractable seizures. This sample comprised peripheral blood, obtained at surgery. CDR3 DNA: TGTGCCAGCAGTGAAGGTGGGGTCAGCCATCAGCCCCAGCATTTT. Amino acid sequence: CASSEGGVSHQPQHF.